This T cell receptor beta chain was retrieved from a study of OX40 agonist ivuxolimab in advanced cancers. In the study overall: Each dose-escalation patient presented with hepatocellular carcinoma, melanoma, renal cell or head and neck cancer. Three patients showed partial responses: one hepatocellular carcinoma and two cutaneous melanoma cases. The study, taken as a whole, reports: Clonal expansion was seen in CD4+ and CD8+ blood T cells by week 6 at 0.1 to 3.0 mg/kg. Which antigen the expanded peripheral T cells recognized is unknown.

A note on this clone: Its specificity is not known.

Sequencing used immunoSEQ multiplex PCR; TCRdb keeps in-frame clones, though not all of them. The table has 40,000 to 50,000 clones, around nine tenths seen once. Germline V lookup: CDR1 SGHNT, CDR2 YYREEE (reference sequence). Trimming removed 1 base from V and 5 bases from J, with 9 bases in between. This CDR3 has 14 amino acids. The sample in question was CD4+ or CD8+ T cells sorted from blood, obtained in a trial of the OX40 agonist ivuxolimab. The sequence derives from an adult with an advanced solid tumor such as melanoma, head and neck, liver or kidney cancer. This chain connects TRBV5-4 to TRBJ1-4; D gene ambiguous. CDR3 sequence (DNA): TGTGCCAGCAGCTTGTCCAGCCAAAATGAAAAACTGTTTTTT. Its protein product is CASSLSSQNEKLFF.